Following are 32 T cell receptor beta chains from one sample sequenced in a study of blood T cell repertoires in COVID-19. Profiling relied on immunoSEQ multiplex PCR, and the TCRdb table lists in-frame clones only, not all of them. The table shows more than 95,000 clones, with roughly 90% occurring only once. The sample comprised peripheral blood. The source is a human donor in a cohort sampled during active COVID-19.

The chain combines TRBV15 with TRBJ1-4; D not resolved. V was trimmed by 4 bases and J by 3 bases, leaving 15 bases between them. Germline values: CDR1 LNHNV, CDR2 YYDKDF (reference sequence). The CDR3 runs 16 residues. The CDR3 loop reads CATSKRAGAPNEKLFF. The CDR3 nucleotides are TGTGCCACCAGCAAGAGGGCTGGAGCTCCTAATGAAAAACTGTTTTTT.

This clone was found once. This chain links TRBV6-6 with TRBJ1-2, with 8 bases identical to TRBD1. The CDR3 spans 13 residues. The junction had 10 bases not matched to a gene; V was cut back by 3 bases and J by 13 bases. Germline V CDR1 and CDR2: MNHNY, SVGAGI (reference sequence). For the CDR3, the DNA is TGTGCCAGCAGTTATCTCGGACAGGGCGGGAGCACCTTC. It yields the protein CASSYLGQGGSTF.

The rearrangement uses TRBV27 and TRBJ1-2; D unresolved. CDR1 MNHEY and CDR2 SMNVEV come from the germline V gene (reference sequence). With 2 bases removed from V and 4 bases from J, the gap between germline ends came to 14 bases. The CDR3 loop spans 15 amino acids. As DNA, the CDR3 is TGTGCCAGCAGTTTACGCCCTTTGGCTAGCTATGGCTACACCTTC. It yields the protein CASSLRPLASYGYTF.

This chain uses TRBV2 with TRBJ2-1; D is unclear. V was cut by 7 bases and J by 9 bases, with 10 bases left in between. This CDR3 comprises 11 residues. The germline CDR1 and CDR2 sequences are SNHLY and FYNNEI. The CDR3 sequence: CASKSAAEQFF. Written as DNA, the CDR3 is TGTGCCAGCAAAAGCGCCGCTGAGCAGTTCTTC.

This chain links TRBV18 with TRBJ2-5; 8 nucleotides match TRBD2. V lost 2 bases and J lost 6; bases outside the gene matches: 8. Germline loops: CDR1 KGHSH, CDR2 LQKENI. The CDR3 has 15 amino acids. The CDR3 sequence is CASSPSRAGVKTQYF. The CDR3 nucleotides read TGTGCCAGCTCACCATCTAGAGCGGGAGTAAAGACCCAGTACTTC.

This clone was observed once. V is TRBV5-6 and J is TRBJ2-3; 8 bases line up with TRBD2. The CDR3 covers 18 residues. From germline, CDR1 is SGHDT and CDR2 YYEEEE. The J segment lost 2 bases and the V segment lost 3 bases, leaving 14 bases of the junction unmatched. CDR3 coding DNA: TGTGCCAGCAGCTCCCTAGTGATAGCGGGGACATACACAGATACGCAGTATTTT. Its protein product is CASSSLVIAGTYTDTQYF.

Remarks on this clone: Other DNA sequences of this sample code for an identical CDR3. The V gene is TRBV12-3 or TRBV12-4, the J gene TRBJ2-1; 9 nucleotides align to TRBD2. The CDR3 covers 12 residues. Trimming removed 8 bases from V and 5 bases from J; junction bases left unmatched: 1. The CDR3 DNA reads TGTGCCAGCCGACTAGCGGACAATGAGCAGTTCTTC. It is translated as CASRLADNEQFF.

The gene calls are TRBV2 and TRBJ2-7; TRBD2 matches at 7 bases. With V trimmed by 6 bases and J by 3 bases, 14 bases remained unmatched. Germline V gene data show CDR1 as SNHLY and CDR2 as FYNNEI. The CDR3 runs to 16 residues. CDR3 in amino acids: CASSDQTSRWSYEQYF. The CDR3 coding sequence is TGTGCCAGCAGCGACCAGACTAGCCGGTGGAGCTACGAGCAGTACTTC.

V and J are TRBV14 and TRBJ2-7; 8 nucleotides line up with TRBD2. The CDR3 totals 15 residues. Germline V CDR1 and CDR2: SGHDN, FVKESK. Germline trimming cut 1 base from V and 5 bases from J; bases unmatched to any gene: 7. CDR3 residues: CASSQVAGKRNEQYF. CDR3 nucleotides: TGTGCCAGCAGCCAAGTAGCGGGAAAACGAAACGAGCAGTACTTC. Filled out from reference TRBV14 and TRBJ2-7, the complete variable domain reads EAGVTQFPSHSVIEKGQTVTLRCDPISGHDNLYWYRRVMGKEIKFLLHFVKESKQDESGMPNNRFLAERTGGTYSTLKVQPAELEDSGVYFCASSQVAGKRNEQYFGPGTRLTVT.

This clone was recorded once. The V call is TRBV7-6, the J call TRBJ1-2; TRBD1 matches 7 bases. The CDR3 totals 13 residues. V trimming: 1 base; J trimming: 9 bases; junction bases outside the gene matches: 5. Germline CDR1 SGHVS, CDR2 FNYEAQ. The CDR3 protein is CASSLVGGARYTF. In DNA, the CDR3 is TGTGCCAGCAGCTTAGTAGGGGGCGCGCGCTACACCTTC.

The chain links TRBV3-1 (or the pseudogene TRBV3-2) to TRBJ2-2; tentatively, D is TRBD1 (6 bases). Trimming shortened V by 4 bases and J by 7 bases, and 16 bases separated the two germline ends. Germline CDR1 is LGHDT and CDR2 is YNNKEL (reference sequence). This CDR3 is built from 15 residues. CDR3 in amino acids: CASSPRGGVIGELFF. The CDR3 DNA reads as TGTGCCAGCAGCCCGCGAGGGGGAGTCATCGGGGAGCTGTTTTTT.

The V gene is TRBV15, the J gene TRBJ2-5; 14 bases align to TRBD2. The CDR3 loop spans 20 amino acids. CDR1 is LNHNV and CDR2 is YYDKDF in the germline V gene (reference sequence). J lost 4 bases, V lost 3 bases, and 16 bases had no gene match. CDR3 nucleotide sequence: TGTGCCACCAGCAGCGCCCCCTTGGGACTAGCGGGGGTTTACACAGAGACCCAGTACTTC. This sequence encodes CATSSAPLGLAGVYTETQYF.

This clone has more than one count but fewer than ten. The chain links TRBV5-6 to TRBJ1-1; no clear D gene. Trimming removed 4 bases from V and 1 base from J, with 14 bases in between. Germline lookup yields CDR1 SGHDT and CDR2 YYEEEE. The CDR3 covers 15 residues. The CDR3 protein is CASSLDGVPNTEAFF. The CDR3 nucleotides are TGTGCCAGCAGCCTGGATGGAGTCCCGAACACTGAAGCTTTCTTT.

V is TRBV25-1 and J is TRBJ1-1, with 7 nucleotides matching TRBD1. This CDR3 is 15 amino acids long. Germline assignment: CDR1 MGHDK and CDR2 SYGVNS. With 5 bases clipped from V and 6 bases from J, the junction kept 12 bases outside the gene matches. This chain's CDR3 is CASSQQGQQRAEAFF. The DNA of the CDR3 is TGTGCCAGCAGTCAGCAGGGACAGCAACGTGCTGAAGCTTTCTTT.

The V gene is TRBV15, the J gene TRBJ2-1; tentatively, D is TRBD2 (6 bases). This CDR3 spans 15 amino acids. V was clipped by 4 bases and J by 6 bases, with 16 bases between them. Germline lookup yields CDR1 LNHNV and CDR2 YYDKDF (reference sequence). The chain's CDR3 is CATSIRDLAGNEQFF. The DNA for the CDR3 is TGTGCCACCAGCATAAGGGACTTGGCCGGCAATGAGCAGTTCTTC.

The CDR3 is CASSSYLGRGYEQYF. CDR3 DNA sequence: TGTGCCAGCAGTTCGTACCTTGGGCGGGGCTACGAGCAGTACTTC. The J gene is TRBJ2-7, the V gene TRBV27; D is possibly TRBD2 (6 bases). V was pared by 4 bases and J by 3 bases, with 16 bases between. Germline V lookup: CDR1 MNHEY, CDR2 SMNVEV (reference sequence). The CDR3 extends over 15 amino acids.

In its sample, this clone was seen once. The chain carries TRBV13 and TRBJ2-5; a possible D gene is TRBD2 (6 bases). V was cut by 2 bases and J by 5 bases, with 12 bases left in between. CDR1 is PRHDT and CDR2 is FYEKMQ in the germline V gene (reference sequence). CDR3 length: 14 residues. The CDR3 region is CASSLLSEGETQYF. Written as DNA, the CDR3 is TGTGCCAGCAGCTTACTCTCGGAGGGGGAGACCCAGTACTTC.

The rearrangement joins TRBV7-9 to TRBJ1-1; 10 nucleotides agree with TRBD1. The CDR3 is made up of 14 amino acids. Unmatched junction bases numbered 6, after V lost 5 bases and J lost 6 bases. Germline CDR1 and CDR2: SEHNR and FQNEAQ (reference sequence). CDR3 nucleotide sequence: TGTGCCAGCAGCCTAGGACAGGGGGGCTCTGAAGCTTTCTTT. This encodes CASSLGQGGSEAFF.

The V and J genes are TRBV9 and TRBJ2-1; 9 bases align to TRBD1. Trimming removed 9 bases from V and 7 bases from J; junction bases left unmatched: 17. This CDR3 has 16 amino acids. Germline CDR1 SGDLS, CDR2 YYNGEE. CDR3 in amino acids: CATLKPTGTGINEQFF. The CDR3, as DNA: TGTGCCACCCTCAAGCCTACCGGGACAGGGATAAATGAGCAGTTCTTC.

Worth noting for this clone: An end of the junction does not agree with germline; a read error may underlie this. The chain carries TRBV18 and TRBJ2-7, with 13 bases aligning to TRBD2. Per the germline V gene, CDR1 is KGHSH and CDR2 is LQKENI. The CDR3 is 15 amino acids. CDR3 region: CASSPWTSGGYGQYF. DNA for the CDR3: TGTGCCAGCTCACCCTGGACTAGCGGGGGATACGGGCAGTACTTC.

This clone was seen just once. V is TRBV6-1 and J is TRBJ1-1; D is unresolved. The CDR3 runs to 20 residues. Germline CDR1 and CDR2: MNHNS and SASEGT. The V and J ends lost 3 bases and 3 bases respectively, with 29 bases between them. The CDR3 is CASSEPVNARRRALDTEAFF. CDR3 nucleotides: TGTGCCAGCAGTGAGCCTGTAAACGCCAGACGGAGGGCTTTGGACACTGAAGCTTTCTTT.

The chain couples TRBV5-4 to TRBJ1-1; 8 nucleotides agree with TRBD1. This CDR3 has 13 amino acids. Per germline, CDR1 SGHNT and CDR2 YYREEE (reference sequence). The J segment lost 8 bases and the V segment lost 4 bases, leaving 7 bases of the junction unmatched. CDR3 bases: TGTGCCAGCAGCCCCTGGACAGGGTTAGAAGCTTTCTTT. Translation: CASSPWTGLEAFF.

The V and J genes are TRBV5-1 and TRBJ2-5; D unclear. Between the trimmed V and J ends, which lost 0 bases and 2 bases, there was a span of 8 bases. The CDR3 length is 14 residues. Germline V gene sequence: CDR1 SGHRS, CDR2 YFSETQ. The CDR3 nucleotides read TGCGCCAGCAGCTTGGCGGCACTACAAGAGACCCAGTACTTC. It specifies CASSLAALQETQYF.

J is TRBJ2-7 and V is TRBV2; 10 nucleotides align to TRBD1. The CDR3 contains 17 residues. Germline CDR1 and CDR2: SNHLY and FYNNEI. V dropped 7 bases and J dropped 4; count of bases not matched to a gene: 16. The DNA for the CDR3 is TGTGCCAGCACCGAGGACAGGGGGGACCTCGGGGGGTACGAGCAGTACTTC. Protein product: CASTEDRGDLGGYEQYF.

The chain has TRBV6-5 and TRBJ1-1, with a possible D match to TRBD1 (5 bases). Deletions cut 6 bases from V and 6 bases from J, with 17 bases between. Germline CDR1 and CDR2: MNHEY and SVGAGI. This CDR3 has 14 residues. In DNA, the CDR3 is TGTGCCAGCAGCCTAACACAGGAGGGCGCTGAAGCTTTCTTT. Translating gives CASSLTQEGAEAFF.

This chain links TRBV7-3 with TRBJ2-3; 10 bases are shared with TRBD2. This CDR3 comprises 14 residues. Germline CDR1 SGHTA, CDR2 FQGTGA. Trimming took 5 bases from V and 3 from J; bases not matched to a gene: 2. The CDR3 reads CASSQGLATDTQYF. In DNA form, the CDR3 reads TGTGCCAGCAGCCAGGGACTAGCGACAGATACGCAGTATTTT.

The gene calls are TRBV7-2 and TRBJ1-2; D is uncertain. Germline V gives CDR1 SGHTA, CDR2 FQGNSA. The CDR3 is 13 residues long. Deletions cut 5 bases from V and 5 bases from J, with 12 bases between. The CDR3 loop is CASSLREAYGYTF. As DNA, the CDR3 is TGTGCCAGCAGCCTGCGGGAAGCATATGGCTACACCTTC.

This sequence joins TRBV12-5 and TRBJ2-7; the match to TRBD1 covers 7 bases. V shed 0 bases, J shed 0 bases, and the junction held 2 bases outside the gene matches. CDR1 is LGHNT, CDR2 FRNRAP, per germline. The CDR3 has 15 amino acids. DNA for the CDR3: TGTGCTAGTGGTTTGGTACCAGGGGGCTCCTACGAGCAGTACTTC. It specifies CASGLVPGGSYEQYF.

This clone was counted a single time. The CDR3 region has the DNA TGCGCCAGCAGAACTAGCGGGGACGCCGGGGAGCTGTTTTTT. The encoded protein is CASRTSGDAGELFF. The V and J genes are TRBV5-1 and TRBJ2-2; 10 bases agree with TRBD2. CDR3 length: 14 amino acids. V shed 5 bases, J shed 6 bases, and the junction held 4 bases outside the gene matches. Looked up from germline, CDR1 is SGHRS and CDR2 is YFSETQ.

The rearrangement joins TRBV10-2 to TRBJ2-3; 10 positions match TRBD2. This CDR3 comprises 15 residues. Germline CDR1 and CDR2: WSHSY and SAAADI. The ends lost 8 bases at V and 2 bases at J; junction bases unmatched: 7. The CDR3 here is CASYSSGGHTDTQYF. The CDR3 DNA is TGCGCCAGCTACTCTAGCGGGGGACACACAGATACGCAGTATTTT.

The V call is TRBV6-5, the J call TRBJ2-1; weak D call: TRBD1 (6 bases). Germline V gene data show CDR1 as MNHEY and CDR2 as SVGAGI. The ends were cut back, 6 bases at V and 4 bases at J, with 7 bases in the middle. The CDR3 spans 12 residues. The CDR3 DNA sequence: TGTGCCAGCAGACAGGGATACAATGAGCAGTTCTTC. Its translation is CASRQGYNEQFF.

V usage is TRBV10-1 and J usage is TRBJ2-5; 10 nucleotides line up with TRBD1. J lost 4 bases, V lost 2 bases, and 4 bases had no gene match. Germline values: CDR1 WNHNN, CDR2 SYGVQD (reference sequence). This CDR3 has 15 residues. CDR3 region: CASSEGWDRGETQYF. The CDR3 DNA follows: TGCGCCAGCAGTGAGGGTTGGGACAGGGGAGAGACCCAGTACTTC.